This T cell receptor (beta chain) was recovered during a study of cytomegalovirus exposure and HLA in healthy donors. The CDR3 length is 16 residues. Trimming pared 0 bases from V and 2 bases from J, leaving 15 bases between. In the PCR, 60 Vbeta and 13 Jbeta primers were used. Sequenced by immunoSEQ multiplex PCR; TCRdb stores in-frame clones only, minus some. The repertoire holds about 140,000 clones, with 80% as singletons. Material for sequencing was PBMCs. The receptor's source is a man between 45 and 60 years old in good health and CMV-seronegative. This rearrangement joins TRBV5-3 to TRBJ2-7, with a tentative D call TRBD2 (5 bases). TRBV5-3 is labeled an ORF, and its function is uncertain. The CDR3 region is CARSLGGHTYTYEQYF. DNA of the CDR3: TGTGCCAGAAGCTTGGGAGGGCATACTTATACCTACGAGCAGTACTTC.